These 3 T cell receptor beta chains share one sample of origin, sequenced in a study of cytomegalovirus exposure and HLA in healthy donors. The assay was immunoSEQ multiplex PCR, and TCRdb's table has in-frame clones only and misses some. The data show approximately 58,000 clones, with 90% to 95% seen just once and nearly 6% held by the top ten. The sequenced sample was PBMCs. These receptors originate from a woman between 18 and 29 years old in good health and CMV-seropositive.

This clone was recorded once. The chain combines TRBV5-1 with TRBJ2-2; a possible D gene is TRBD2 (5 bases). Germline-derived CDR1 and CDR2 are SGHRS and YFSETQ. The CDR3 totals 15 residues. Deletions cut 1 base from V and 3 bases from J, with 10 bases between. CDR3 nucleotides: TGCGCCAGCAGCTTGTCTGGGCGGGACACCGGGGAGCTGTTTTTT. Amino acids: CASSLSGRDTGELFF.

The V gene is TRBV6-1, the J gene TRBJ2-3; TRBD2 matches at 8 bases. With 2 bases clipped from V and 4 bases from J, the junction kept 5 bases outside the gene matches. This CDR3 contains 15 residues. The germline gives CDR1 MNHNS, CDR2 SASEGT. As DNA, the CDR3 is TGTGCCAGCAGTGAATTCGCGACTAGCGCAGATACGCAGTATTTT. Its translation: CASSEFATSADTQYF.

The chain employs TRBV28 and TRBJ2-2; TRBD1 matches 10 bases. V was clipped by 4 bases and J by 6 bases; unmatched bases: 11. CDR3 size: 17 residues. Germline V gene sequence: CDR1 MDHEN, CDR2 SYDVKM. The CDR3 sequence is CASSSGTGALYPGELFF. CDR3 nucleotides: TGTGCCAGCAGTTCCGGGACAGGGGCGTTGTACCCCGGGGAGCTGTTTTTT.